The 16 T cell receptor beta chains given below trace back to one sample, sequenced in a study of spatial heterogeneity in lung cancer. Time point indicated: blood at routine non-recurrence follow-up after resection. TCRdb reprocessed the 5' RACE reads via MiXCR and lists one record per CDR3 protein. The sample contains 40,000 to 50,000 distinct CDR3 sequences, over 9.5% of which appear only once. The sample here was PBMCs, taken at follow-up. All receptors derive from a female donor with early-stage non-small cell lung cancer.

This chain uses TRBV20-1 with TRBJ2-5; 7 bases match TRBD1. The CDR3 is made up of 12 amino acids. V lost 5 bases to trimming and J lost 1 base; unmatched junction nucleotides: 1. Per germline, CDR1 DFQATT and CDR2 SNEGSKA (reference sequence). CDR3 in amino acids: CSADRAQETQYF. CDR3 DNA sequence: TGCAGTGCTGACAGGGCCCAAGAGACCCAGTACTTC.

The CDR3 region is CASSSQRNHQDTQYF. As DNA, the CDR3 is TGTGCCAGCAGCTCACAGCGGAACCACCAGGATACGCAGTATTTT. The rearrangement joins TRBV7-2 to TRBJ2-3; D is possibly TRBD2 (5 bases). The CDR3 consists of 15 residues. Germline-derived CDR1 and CDR2 are SGHTA and FQGNSA. V dropped 4 bases and J dropped 6 bases, with 17 bases sitting between them.

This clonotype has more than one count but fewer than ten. CDR3 region: CASSLGGGALFF. The CDR3 DNA is TGTGCCAGCAGCTTAGGCGGGGGGGCCTTGTTCTTC. The chain combines TRBV7-2 with TRBJ2-1; 9 bases line up with TRBD2. Unmatched junction bases numbered 4, after V lost 1 base and J lost 15 bases. The CDR3 contains 12 residues. Per germline, CDR1 SGHTA and CDR2 FQGNSA.

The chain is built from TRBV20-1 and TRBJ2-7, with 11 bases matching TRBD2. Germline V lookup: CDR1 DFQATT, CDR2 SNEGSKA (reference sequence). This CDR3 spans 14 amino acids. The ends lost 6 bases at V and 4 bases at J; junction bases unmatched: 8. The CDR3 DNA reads TGCAGTGCCCGACTAGCGGGGAAAAGTTACGAGCAGTACTTC. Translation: CSARLAGKSYEQYF.

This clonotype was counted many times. The CDR3 DNA sequence: TGTGCCACCCGCGGGCAGAGTTATAATTCACCCCTCCACTTT. Protein: CATRGQSYNSPLHF. This rearrangement joins TRBV12-3 or TRBV12-4 to TRBJ1-6, with D uncertain. This CDR3 contains 14 residues. Trimming took 10 bases from V and 4 from J, leaving 14 bases between them.

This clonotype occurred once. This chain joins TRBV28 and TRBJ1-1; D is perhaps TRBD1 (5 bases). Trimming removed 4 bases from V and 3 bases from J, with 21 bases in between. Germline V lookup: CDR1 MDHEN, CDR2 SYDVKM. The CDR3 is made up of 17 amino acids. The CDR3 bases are TGTGCCAGCAGTTCCCCCTTTGGTGGGGCGCGGGACACTGAAGCTTTCTTT. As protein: CASSSPFGGARDTEAFF.

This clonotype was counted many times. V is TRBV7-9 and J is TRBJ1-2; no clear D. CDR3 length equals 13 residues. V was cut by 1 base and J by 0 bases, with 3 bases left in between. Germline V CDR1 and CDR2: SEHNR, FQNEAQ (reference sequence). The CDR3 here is CASSLGANYGYTF. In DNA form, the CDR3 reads TGTGCCAGCAGCTTAGGCGCTAACTATGGCTACACCTTC. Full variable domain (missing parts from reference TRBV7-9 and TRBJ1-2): DTGVSQNPRHKITKRGQNVTFRCDPISEHNRLYWYRQTLGQGPEFLTYFQNEAQLEKSRLLSDRFSAERPKGSFSTLEIQRTEQGDSAMYLCASSLGANYGYTFGSGTRLTVV.

The CDR3 region has the DNA TGCGCCAGCAGCTTGTTGGTAAACACTGAAGCTTTCTTT. Its translation is CASSLLVNTEAFF. The chain uses TRBV5-1 and TRBJ1-1, with no clear D. V was shortened by 1 base and J by 2 bases, with 6 bases between the two germline ends. The CDR3 spans 13 residues. CDR1 is SGHRS, CDR2 YFSETQ, per germline.

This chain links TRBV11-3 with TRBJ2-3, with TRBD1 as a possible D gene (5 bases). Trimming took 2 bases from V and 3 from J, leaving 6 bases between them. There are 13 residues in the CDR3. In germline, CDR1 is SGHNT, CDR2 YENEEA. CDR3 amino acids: CASSLRQTDTQYF. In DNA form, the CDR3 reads TGTGCCAGCAGCTTAAGACAGACAGATACGCAGTATTTT.

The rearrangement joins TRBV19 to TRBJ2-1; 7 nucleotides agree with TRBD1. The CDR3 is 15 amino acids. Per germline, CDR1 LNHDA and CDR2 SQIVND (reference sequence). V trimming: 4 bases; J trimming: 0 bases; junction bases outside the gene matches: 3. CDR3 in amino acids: CASSTTGSSYNEQFF. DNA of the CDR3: TGTGCCAGTAGTACGACAGGGAGCTCCTACAATGAGCAGTTCTTC.

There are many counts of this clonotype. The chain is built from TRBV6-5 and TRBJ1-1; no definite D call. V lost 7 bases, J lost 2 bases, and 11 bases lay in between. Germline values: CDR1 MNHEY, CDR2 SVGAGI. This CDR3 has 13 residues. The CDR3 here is CASKLRGNTEAFF. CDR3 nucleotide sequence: TGTGCCAGCAAGTTACGGGGAAACACTGAAGCTTTCTTT.

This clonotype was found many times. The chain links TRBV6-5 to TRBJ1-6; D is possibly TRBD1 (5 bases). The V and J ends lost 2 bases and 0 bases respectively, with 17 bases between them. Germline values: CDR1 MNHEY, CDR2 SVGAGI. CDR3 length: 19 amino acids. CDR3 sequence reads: CASSYIMGTESSYNSPLHF. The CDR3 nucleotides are TGTGCCAGCAGTTACATTATGGGGACGGAAAGCTCCTATAATTCACCCCTCCACTTT.

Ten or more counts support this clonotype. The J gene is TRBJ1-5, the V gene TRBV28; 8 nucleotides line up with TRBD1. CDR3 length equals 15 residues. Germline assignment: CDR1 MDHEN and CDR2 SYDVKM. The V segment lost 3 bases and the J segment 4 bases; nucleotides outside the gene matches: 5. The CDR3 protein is CASSFAQGGNQPQHF. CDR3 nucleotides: TGTGCCAGCAGTTTTGCACAGGGGGGTAATCAGCCCCAGCATTTT.

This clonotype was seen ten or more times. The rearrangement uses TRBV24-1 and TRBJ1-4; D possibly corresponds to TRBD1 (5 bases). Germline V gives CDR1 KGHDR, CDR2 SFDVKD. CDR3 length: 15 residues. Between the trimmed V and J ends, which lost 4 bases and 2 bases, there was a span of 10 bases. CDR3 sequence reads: CATSDPGTTNEKLFF. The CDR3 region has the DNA TGTGCCACCAGTGACCCGGGGACCACTAATGAAAAACTGTTTTTT.

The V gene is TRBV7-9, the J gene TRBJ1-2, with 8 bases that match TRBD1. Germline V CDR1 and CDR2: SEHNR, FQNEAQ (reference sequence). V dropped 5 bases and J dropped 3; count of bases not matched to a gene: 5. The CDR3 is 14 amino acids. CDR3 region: CASSIHRGDYGYTF. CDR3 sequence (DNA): TGTGCCAGCAGCATTCACAGGGGGGACTATGGCTACACCTTC.

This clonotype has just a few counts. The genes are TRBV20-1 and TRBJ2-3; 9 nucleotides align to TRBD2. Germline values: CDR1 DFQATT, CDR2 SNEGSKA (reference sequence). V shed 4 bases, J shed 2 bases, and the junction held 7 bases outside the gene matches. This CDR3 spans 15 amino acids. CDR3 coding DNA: TGCAGTGCTAAGTGGCGACTAGCGGTCACAGATACGCAGTATTTT. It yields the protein CSAKWRLAVTDTQYF.